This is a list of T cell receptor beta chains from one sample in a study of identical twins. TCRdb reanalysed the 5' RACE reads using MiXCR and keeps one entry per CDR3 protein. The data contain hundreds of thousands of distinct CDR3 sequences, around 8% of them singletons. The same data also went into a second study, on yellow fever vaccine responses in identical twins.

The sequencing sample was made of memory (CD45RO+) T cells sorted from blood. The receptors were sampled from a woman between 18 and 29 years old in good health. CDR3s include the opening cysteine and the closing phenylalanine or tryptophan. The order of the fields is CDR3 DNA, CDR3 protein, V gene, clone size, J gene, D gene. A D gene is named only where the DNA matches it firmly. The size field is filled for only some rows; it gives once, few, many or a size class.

TGTGCCAGCAGTCCCGAGGGCCACTCCTACAATGAGCAGTTCTTC | CASSPEGHSYNEQFF | TRBV27 | many | TRBJ2-1 | -
TGTGCCAGTACCCCAGGGGCGGGCGGGGAGCTGTTTTTT | CASTPGAGGELFF | TRBV13 | - | TRBJ2-2 | -
TGTGCCAGCAGTACTGGGACTAGCGGGAGCGTGGAGACCCAGTACTTC | CASSTGTSGSVETQYF | TRBV6-2/TRBV6-3 | many | TRBJ2-5 | TRBD2
TGTGCCAGCTCAGCCACGACCGGTACCAAAAACATTCAGTACTTC | CASSATTGTKNIQYF | TRBV18 | - | TRBJ2-4 | -
TGCGCCAGCATAGGACAGGGGACGGATGGCTACACCTTC | CASIGQGTDGYTF | TRBV10-1 | - | TRBJ1-2 | TRBD1
TGTGCCACCAGTGCGGGGGGTAGGGAGACCCAGTACTTC | CATSAGGRETQYF | TRBV24-1 | few | TRBJ2-5 | TRBD2
TGCAGTGCTAGAGGTGACAGGGGGCAAGCCGGGGAGCTGTTTTTT | CSARGDRGQAGELFF | TRBV20-1 | many | TRBJ2-2 | TRBD1
TGTGCCAGCAGTGACTCGGGACTAGCCACAGATACGCAGTATTTT | CASSDSGLATDTQYF | TRBV6-4 | many | TRBJ2-3 | TRBD2
TGTGCCAGCGCCCCCGCGGGAGACTACAATGAGCAGTTCTTC | CASAPAGDYNEQFF | TRBV12-3/TRBV12-4 | many | TRBJ2-1 | TRBD2
TGTGCCAGCAGCCCATTGACTAACGAGCAGTACTTC | CASSPLTNEQYF | TRBV7-9 | - | TRBJ2-7 | -
TGTGCCAGCAGTTTGCCCTCGGGGAGTTATGGCTACACCTTC | CASSLPSGSYGYTF | TRBV28 | - | TRBJ1-2 | -
TGTGCCAGCAGCTCGGCCCTGGGCCGGGAGACCCAGTACTTC | CASSSALGRETQYF | TRBV7-8 | - | TRBJ2-5 | -
TGTGCCAGCAGCTTAAGAGGGAGCAACACCGGGGAGCTGTTTTTT | CASSLRGSNTGELFF | TRBV7-9 | - | TRBJ2-2 | -
TGTGCCAGCAGCCAAAAGCGGGACCCCTACAATGAGCAGTTCTTC | CASSQKRDPYNEQFF | TRBV7-2 | few | TRBJ2-1 | TRBD2
TGTGCCAGCAGCCGAAGCAGGGCTGAGACCCAGTACTTC | CASSRSRAETQYF | TRBV7-3 | - | TRBJ2-5 | -
TGTGCCACCAGTGAAGGGGGACTAGCGGATCACGGAGAGACCCAGTACTTC | CATSEGGLADHGETQYF | TRBV24-1 | - | TRBJ2-5 | TRBD2
TGCGCCAGCAGGCAGGGGGCGGATAATTCACCCCTCCACTTT | CASRQGADNSPLHF | TRBV5-1 | - | TRBJ1-6 | TRBD1
TGCGCCAGCAGCCAAGACATTTGGCGGGAGAAAGGGGCCAAAAACATTCAGTACTTC | CASSQDIWREKGAKNIQYF | TRBV4-3 | few | TRBJ2-4 | TRBD2
TGTGCCAGCAGGATGACAGGGGAAGAGACCCAGTACTTC | CASRMTGEETQYF | TRBV28 | many | TRBJ2-5 | TRBD1
TGTGCCAGCAGTCGAAGTTCCAGGATCGCCTCCTACGAGCAGTACTTC | CASSRSSRIASYEQYF | TRBV12-3/TRBV12-4 | few | TRBJ2-7 | -
TGTGCCAGCAGTTCCTGGGGAAGGAGCAATCAGCCCCAGCATTTT | CASSSWGRSNQPQHF | TRBV12-3/TRBV12-4 | many | TRBJ1-5 | -
TGTGCCAGTAGTCAAGGAAGGACTAGCGGCTACAATGAGCAGTTCTTC | CASSQGRTSGYNEQFF | TRBV19 | few | TRBJ2-1 | TRBD2
TGTGCCAGCAGTTTATCCCGACTAGTCGCGGGTGAGCAGTTCTTC | CASSLSRLVAGEQFF | TRBV27 | - | TRBJ2-1 | -
TGCAGTGCCCTGAGAGGAGAGACCCAGTACTTC | CSALRGETQYF | TRBV20-1 | few | TRBJ2-5 | -
TGTGCCAGCAGTTACTCGTTTCCTCATTACGAGCAGTACTTC | CASSYSFPHYEQYF | TRBV6-5 | many | TRBJ2-7 | -
TGTGCCAGCAGTCCCCAACCGGGAGGGCCGGGAGAGCAGTACTTC | CASSPQPGGPGEQYF | TRBV12-3/TRBV12-4 | few | TRBJ2-7 | TRBD2
TGCAGTGCTAGAGCATCGGGCGGGACTAACTCCTACGAGCAGTACTTC | CSARASGGTNSYEQYF | TRBV20-1 | - | TRBJ2-7 | TRBD2
TGCGCCAGCAGGGGAGAATGGGGTTCCTACAATGAGCAGTTCTTC | CASRGEWGSYNEQFF | TRBV5-1 | many | TRBJ2-1 | -
TGCAGTGCTTCGAGGGGGCGCGGGGATGAAAAACTGTTTTTT | CSASRGRGDEKLFF | TRBV20-1 | many | TRBJ1-4 | TRBD1
TGCGCCAGCCGGCCGGCCGGGGCCGGGTACCAAGAGACCCAGTACTTC | CASRPAGAGYQETQYF | TRBV5-1 | few | TRBJ2-5 | -
TGTGCCAGCACCTATAGACAGGGGAACTACGAGCAGTACTTC | CASTYRQGNYEQYF | TRBV7-2 | many | TRBJ2-7 | TRBD1
TGTGCCAGCAGCTTGGGGGGGACAGGTCTGAACACCATATATTTT | CASSLGGTGLNTIYF | TRBV5-4 | - | TRBJ1-3 | TRBD1
TGTGCCATGAGCCCCGGGCTCCCCTGTCTCTTC | CAMSPGLPCLF | TRBV4-2 | - | TRBJ1-2 | -
TGCGCCAGCAGCTTGGTCGAGGGGGCTAGGACTGAAGCTTTCTTT | CASSLVEGARTEAFF | TRBV5-1 | - | TRBJ1-1 | TRBD1
TGTGCCACCAGTGATTCCCGACTAACACAAGAGACCCAGTACTTC | CATSDSRLTQETQYF | TRBV24-1 | few | TRBJ2-5 | -
TGTGCCAGCAGCGTCGATTCCGGGCCTACGAAGCAGTACTTC | CASSVDSGPTKQYF | TRBV7-3 | few | TRBJ2-7 | -
TGTGCCAGCAGCTTAGCTAAACTAGCGGGGGGCCTGGATACGCAGTATTTT | CASSLAKLAGGLDTQYF | TRBV7-2 | few | TRBJ2-3 | TRBD2
TGTGCCAGCAGTTTCCGCCAATCCGGAACAGGGGGCGCTTACGAGCAGTACTTC | CASSFRQSGTGGAYEQYF | TRBV27 | - | TRBJ2-7 | TRBD1
TGTGCCAGCAGCCCTGCTAGTGGGTTCTCCTACGAGCAGTACTTC | CASSPASGFSYEQYF | TRBV27 | many | TRBJ2-7 | -
TGCGCCAGCAGCCATATCAGAGGGTTGGAGAACACTGAAGCTTTCTTT | CASSHIRGLENTEAFF | TRBV4-1 | - | TRBJ1-1 | -
TGTGCCACCAGTGCGGGGTCTACGCTGGGGACCCAGTACTTC | CATSAGSTLGTQYF | TRBV24-1 | few | TRBJ2-5 | -
TGTGCCAGCAGCGTAGCTGTGGGGTACCACGAGCAGTACTTC | CASSVAVGYHEQYF | TRBV9 | many | TRBJ2-7 | -